This T cell receptor (beta chain) was sequenced in a study of blood T cell repertoires in COVID-19. Germline CDR1 is SGHVS and CDR2 is FQNEAQ. The CDR3 runs 17 residues. V was cut by 2 bases and J by 2 bases, with 19 bases left in between. Method: immunoSEQ multiplex PCR; TCRdb's copy keeps in-frame clones and lacks some. The sample lists 400,000 or so clones, roughly 90% occurring once. V gene TRBV7-8 combines with J gene TRBJ2-7, with D unclear. The sequenced sample was PBMCs or T cells enriched from blood (not recorded which). The receptor was derived from a middle-aged woman with acute COVID-19. DNA of the CDR3: TGTGCCAGCAGCTTAATTCCCCCTGGGCAGTTCGCCTACGAGCAGTACTTC. This translates into CASSLIPPGQFAYEQYF.